This entry is about one T cell receptor beta chain. The target antigen is unknown. The sample has other DNA sequences that encode this CDR3 too. The CDR3 sequence is 13 residues long. Germline assignment: CDR1 GTSNPN and CDR2 SVGIG (reference sequence). V gave up 0 bases and J gave up 2 bases, with 4 bases separating them. These data are taken from a study of cytomegalovirus exposure and HLA in healthy donors. Study-wide findings and caveats: In vitro work confirmed that a few CMV-associated chains recognize CMV antigens.

TCRdb's table, derived via immunoSEQ multiplex PCR, lists solely in-frame clones and lacks some. The sample contains roughly 330,000 clones, 87% of which appear only once. The receptor was derived from a woman between 25 and 40 years old in good health and CMV-seropositive. Sequencing input: PBMCs. The V call is TRBV30, the J call TRBJ2-2, with D unclear. Here the CDR3 reads CAWSVLNTGELFF. The DNA for the CDR3 is TGTGCCTGGAGTGTACTCAACACCGGGGAGCTGTTTTTT.